This is a list of T cell receptor beta chains from one sample in a study of blood T cell repertoires in COVID-19. Sequenced by immunoSEQ multiplex PCR; TCRdb stores in-frame clones only, minus some. The sample shows approximately 70,000 clones, over 75% of them seen only once. The sequenced sample was peripheral blood. The receptor source for this set is a man aged 50 to 60 with active COVID-19. Each CDR3 is given with its conserved first and last residue. Fields, in order: CDR3 DNA, CDR3 protein, clone size, J gene, V gene, D gene. The D gene is left open where the match is weak. The size entry is marked missing in some rows and otherwise reads once, few, many or a size class.

CDR3 DNA: TGTGCCAGCAGCGAGTACGACAGGGGGCTCTACGAGCAGTACTTC
CDR3 protein: CASSEYDRGLYEQYF
clone size: NA
J gene: TRBJ2-7
V gene: TRBV7-8
D gene: TRBD1

CDR3 DNA: TGTGCCAGCAGCCGGGGGGGGCAGCCAGAGACCCAGTACTTC
CDR3 protein: CASSRGGQPETQYF
clone size: few
J gene: TRBJ2-5
V gene: TRBV7-2
D gene: TRBD2

CDR3 DNA: TGTGCCAGTAGTATTCGCGGGACAGGGGCCGTCTCTGGAAACACCATATATTTT
CDR3 protein: CASSIRGTGAVSGNTIYF
clone size: NA
J gene: TRBJ1-3
V gene: TRBV19
D gene: TRBD1

CDR3 DNA: TGTGCCAGCAGTGAAAGGAGCGGGGGCCCCTACGAGCAGTACTTC
CDR3 protein: CASSERSGGPYEQYF
clone size: NA
J gene: TRBJ2-7
V gene: TRBV25-1
D gene: TRBD2

CDR3 DNA: TGTGCCACCGCGGACAGGGGGCCCGTTGAGACCCAGTACTTC
CDR3 protein: CATADRGPVETQYF
clone size: NA
J gene: TRBJ2-5
V gene: TRBV27
D gene: TRBD1

CDR3 DNA: TGTGCCAGCAGTTACTCCGACCCACGCGGGTCCCAGTACTTC
CDR3 protein: CASSYSDPRGSQYF
clone size: NA
J gene: TRBJ2-5
V gene: TRBV6-5
D gene: NA

CDR3 DNA: TGTGCCTGGAGTAGATTTGGGTCGGGCACCGGGGAGCTGTTTTTT
CDR3 protein: CAWSRFGSGTGELFF
clone size: few
J gene: TRBJ2-2
V gene: TRBV30
D gene: NA

CDR3 DNA: TGTGCCACCAGAGGGACAGCCCAAGAGACCCAGTACTTC
CDR3 protein: CATRGTAQETQYF
clone size: NA
J gene: TRBJ2-5
V gene: TRBV24-1
D gene: TRBD1

CDR3 DNA: TGTGCCAGTAGTCCAAGACAGGCTTACACCGGGGAGCTGTTTTTT
CDR3 protein: CASSPRQAYTGELFF
clone size: NA
J gene: TRBJ2-2
V gene: TRBV19
D gene: NA

CDR3 DNA: TGCGCCAGCAGCTTGGCCGGGGGATCGGGGTCCTACGAGCAGTACTTC
CDR3 protein: CASSLAGGSGSYEQYF
clone size: NA
J gene: TRBJ2-7
V gene: TRBV5-1
D gene: NA

CDR3 DNA: TGTGCCAGTAGTGGGTGGGGGGAGGCGACGGATGAAAAACTGTTTTTT
CDR3 protein: CASSGWGEATDEKLFF
clone size: NA
J gene: TRBJ1-4
V gene: TRBV19
D gene: NA

CDR3 DNA: TGTGCCAGCAGCATGCGGACAGGGCCTAGGGCACCCCTCCACTTT
CDR3 protein: CASSMRTGPRAPLHF
clone size: NA
J gene: TRBJ1-6
V gene: TRBV21-1
D gene: NA

CDR3 DNA: TGTGCCAGCAGCTTAGCCGGCAGGGAGCAGTACTTC
CDR3 protein: CASSLAGREQYF
clone size: NA
J gene: TRBJ2-7
V gene: TRBV7-2
D gene: NA

CDR3 DNA: TGTGCCAGCAGCCAGACAGGGACCTACGAGCAGTACTTC
CDR3 protein: CASSQTGTYEQYF
clone size: NA
J gene: TRBJ2-7
V gene: TRBV12-3/TRBV12-4
D gene: TRBD1

CDR3 DNA: TGTGCCAGCAGTTACCTTCCCGAGGGAGGCTATGGCTACACCTTC
CDR3 protein: CASSYLPEGGYGYTF
clone size: NA
J gene: TRBJ1-2
V gene: TRBV6-5
D gene: NA

CDR3 DNA: TGCGCCAGCAGCTTGGACAGAACCACAGATACGCAGTATTTT
CDR3 protein: CASSLDRTTDTQYF
clone size: NA
J gene: TRBJ2-3
V gene: TRBV5-1
D gene: NA